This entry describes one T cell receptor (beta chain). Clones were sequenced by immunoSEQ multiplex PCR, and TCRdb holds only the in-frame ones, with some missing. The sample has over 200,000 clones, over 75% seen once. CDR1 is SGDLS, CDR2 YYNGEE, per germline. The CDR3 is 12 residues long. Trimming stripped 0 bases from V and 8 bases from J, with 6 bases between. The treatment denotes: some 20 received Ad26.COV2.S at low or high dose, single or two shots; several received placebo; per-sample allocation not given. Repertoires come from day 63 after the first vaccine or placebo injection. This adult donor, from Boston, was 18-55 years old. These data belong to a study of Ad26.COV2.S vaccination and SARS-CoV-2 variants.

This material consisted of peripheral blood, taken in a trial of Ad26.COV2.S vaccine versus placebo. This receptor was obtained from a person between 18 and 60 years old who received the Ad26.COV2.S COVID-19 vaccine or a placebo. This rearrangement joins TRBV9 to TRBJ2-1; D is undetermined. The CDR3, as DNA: TGTGCCAGCAGCGTAGTGGATTATGAGCAGTTCTTC. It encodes CASSVVDYEQFF.